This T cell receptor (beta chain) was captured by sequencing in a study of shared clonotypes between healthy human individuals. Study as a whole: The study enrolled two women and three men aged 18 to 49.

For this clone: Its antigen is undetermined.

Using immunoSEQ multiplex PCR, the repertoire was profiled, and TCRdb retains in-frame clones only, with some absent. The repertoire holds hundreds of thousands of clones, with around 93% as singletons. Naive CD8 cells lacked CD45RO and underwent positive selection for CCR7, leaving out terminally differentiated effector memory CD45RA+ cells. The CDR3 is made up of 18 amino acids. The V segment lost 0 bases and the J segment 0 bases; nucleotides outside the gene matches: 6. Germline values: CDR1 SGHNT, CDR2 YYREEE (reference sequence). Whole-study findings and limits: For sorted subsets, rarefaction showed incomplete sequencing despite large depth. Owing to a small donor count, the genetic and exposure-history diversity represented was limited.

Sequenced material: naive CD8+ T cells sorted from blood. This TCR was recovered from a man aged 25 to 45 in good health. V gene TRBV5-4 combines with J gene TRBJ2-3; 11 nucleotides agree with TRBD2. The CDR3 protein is CASSLALRTSGSTDTQYF. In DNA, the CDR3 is TGTGCCAGCAGCTTGGCCCTTCGGACTAGCGGGAGCACAGATACGCAGTATTTT. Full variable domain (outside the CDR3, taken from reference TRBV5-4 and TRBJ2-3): ETGVTQSPTHLIKTRGQQVTLRCSSQSGHNTVSWYQQALGQGPQFIFQYYREEENGRGNFPPRFSGLQFPNYSSELNVNALELDDSALYLCASSLALRTSGSTDTQYFGPGTRLTVL.